A single sample is the source of the 20 T cell receptor beta chains below, sequenced in a study of T cells in Graves' hyperthyroidism and ophthalmopathy. Regions amplified from RNA transcripts were the TCR beta CDR3 regions. HTBI primers were used for first-round RT-PCR of the TCR CDR3. TCRdb passed the multiplex PCR reads through MiXCR, listing each CDR3 protein once. The sample includes some 550,000 distinct CDR3 sequences, less than 25% of them seen just once. The sequenced material came from blood. The receptors stem from a young man with Graves' hyperthyroidism.

This clonotype was counted ten times or more. The rearrangement uses TRBV30 and TRBJ2-7; weak D call: TRBD1 (6 bases). Germline V gives CDR1 GTSNPN, CDR2 SVGIG (reference sequence). V lost 0 bases and J 2 bases, leaving 17 bases between the germline ends. The CDR3 extends over 16 amino acids. The CDR3 region is CAWSVGVGQLAYEQYF. The DNA of the CDR3 is TGTGCCTGGAGTGTAGGTGTGGGACAACTAGCCTACGAGCAGTACTTC.

Many counts were recorded for this clonotype. Mismatch with germline at one junction end may stem from a read error. CDR3 residues: CASSLKLDRQSEAFF. The CDR3 coding sequence is TGTGCCAGCAGCCTCAAACTCGACAGGCAGTCTGAGGCTTTCTTT. The gene calls are TRBV4-2 and TRBJ1-1; a possible D gene is TRBD1 (6 bases). From germline, CDR1 is LGHNA and CDR2 YNFKEQ. The CDR3 extends over 15 amino acids.

This clonotype was observed at least ten times. The V and J genes are TRBV7-9 and TRBJ2-7; TRBD2 might be the D (6 bases). Germline-derived CDR1 and CDR2 are SEHNR and FQNEAQ (reference sequence). The CDR3 contains 15 residues. V was shortened by 5 bases and J by 0 bases, with 14 bases between the two germline ends. In nucleotides, the CDR3 is TGTGCCAGCAGCCCAGTTGCGGGGAGCTCCTACGAGCAGTACTTC. Translation: CASSPVAGSSYEQYF.

V usage is TRBV24-1 and J usage is TRBJ1-5; TRBD1 aligns across 8 bases. Per germline, CDR1 KGHDR and CDR2 SFDVKD. The CDR3 loop spans 15 amino acids. The ends lost 4 bases at V and 5 bases at J; junction bases unmatched: 6. CDR3 residues: CATSDPGTGHQPQHF. As DNA, the CDR3 is TGTGCCACCAGTGACCCCGGGACAGGACATCAGCCCCAGCATTTT.

This clonotype qualifies as medium-sized. The J gene is TRBJ1-1, the V gene TRBV20-1, with TRBD1 matching 7 bases. Per germline, CDR1 DFQATT and CDR2 SNEGSKA (reference sequence). V gave up 2 bases and J gave up 3 bases; unmatched junction bases: 0. There are 12 residues in the CDR3. CDR3 amino acids: CSARQGDTEAFF. In DNA form, the CDR3 reads TGCAGTGCTAGACAGGGGGACACTGAAGCTTTCTTT.

This clonotype turned up a few times. The chain has TRBV4-1 and TRBJ1-3; tentative D call: TRBD1 (6 bases). This CDR3 contains 16 residues. In germline, CDR1 is MGHRA, CDR2 YSYEKL. V shed 0 bases and J shed 0 bases, with 9 bases lying between them. DNA for the CDR3: TGCGCCAGCAGCCAAGACAGCAGGGGCTCTGGAAACACCATATATTTT. Translation: CASSQDSRGSGNTIYF.

This clonotype was seen a few times. The chain employs TRBV6-2 or TRBV6-3 and TRBJ1-3; tentatively, D is TRBD1 (6 bases). The CDR3 has 19 residues. Germline V gene data show CDR1 as MNHEY and CDR2 as SVGEGT. Trimming removed 0 bases at V and 2 bases at J, with 20 bases between. The DNA for the CDR3 is TGTGCCAGCAGTTACTCGCAACTCTCCCCAACAGGGACTGGAAACACCATATATTTT. Amino acids: CASSYSQLSPTGTGNTIYF.

A word on this clonotype: A read error may be the cause here, since a much bigger clone is one base away. This rearrangement joins TRBV4-1 to TRBJ2-7; D remains unclear. The CDR3 is made up of 13 amino acids. Germline lookup yields CDR1 MGHRA and CDR2 YSYEKL. The CDR3 loop reads CASSQEASYEQHF. CDR3 nucleotide sequence: TGCGCCAGCAGCCAAGAAGCTTCCTACGAGCAGCACTTC.

This clonotype was found a few times. The chain recombines TRBV6-2 or TRBV6-3 with TRBJ2-5; 11 bases fit TRBD2. The CDR3 sequence is 18 residues long. Germline-derived CDR1 and CDR2 are MNHEY and SVGEGT. V was clipped by 3 bases and J by 2 bases; unmatched bases: 11. The CDR3 reads CASSYGLAGGRTQETQYF. The DNA for the CDR3 is TGTGCCAGCAGTTATGGTCTAGCGGGGGGCCGTACTCAAGAGACCCAGTACTTC.

This clonotype has just a few counts. The J gene is TRBJ1-2, the V gene TRBV2, with D uncertain. The CDR3 is 13 residues long. The V end was cut by 6 bases, the J end by 4 bases, with 12 bases between. The germline CDR1 and CDR2 sequences are SNHLY and FYNNEI. CDR3 in DNA: TGTGCCAGCAGAGAGACCGTAGTCTATGGCTACACCTTC. It encodes CASRETVVYGYTF. The whole variable domain, filled in from reference TRBV2 and TRBJ1-2, reads EPEVTQTPSHQVTQMGQEVILRCVPISNHLYFYWYRQILGQKVEFLVSFYNNEISEKSEIFDDQFSVERPDGSNFTLKIRSTKLEDSAMYFCASRETVVYGYTFGSGTRLTVV.

This clonotype has at least ten counts. The chain recombines TRBV12-3 or TRBV12-4 with TRBJ2-7; D gene ambiguous. V shed 7 bases and J shed 2 bases, with 3 bases lying between them. The CDR3 length is 10 residues. CDR3 in amino acids: CASIPYEQYF. For the CDR3, the DNA is TGTGCCAGCATCCCCTACGAGCAGTACTTC.

The V gene is TRBV29-1, the J gene TRBJ2-7; TRBD1 or TRBD2 may be the D gene (6 bases each). Looked up from germline, CDR1 is SQVTM and CDR2 is ANQGSEA. V shed 4 bases and J shed 6 bases, with 13 bases lying between them. The CDR3 totals 12 residues. In nucleotides, the CDR3 is TGCAGCGTTGGGCGCAGGGGAGGCGAGCAGTACTTC. It yields the protein CSVGRRGGEQYF.

This rearrangement joins TRBV20-1 to TRBJ1-2; D call uncertain. The CDR3 sequence is 12 residues long. Germline V lookup: CDR1 DFQATT, CDR2 SNEGSKA (reference sequence). Deletions cut 5 bases from V and 8 bases from J, with 15 bases between. The chain's CDR3 is CSARPRSVGYTF. The CDR3 DNA is TGCAGTGCTCGCCCTCGATCGGTGGGCTACACCTTC.

This clonotype was seen many times. This chain uses TRBV20-1 with TRBJ2-7; D tentatively reads TRBD1 or TRBD2 (5 bases each). V gave up 5 bases and J gave up 0 bases, with 14 bases separating them. The CDR3 extends over 14 amino acids. CDR1 is DFQATT, CDR2 SNEGSKA, per germline (reference sequence). CDR3: CSAGGVPISYEQYF. In DNA form, the CDR3 reads TGCAGTGCTGGGGGAGTCCCGATCTCCTACGAGCAGTACTTC.

This clonotype was detected many times. The J gene is TRBJ1-5, the V gene TRBV6-1, with TRBD1 as a possible D gene (5 bases). Trimming took off 6 bases at V and 0 bases at J, with 15 bases between the two ends. The germline CDR1 and CDR2 sequences are MNHNS and SASEGT. The CDR3 is 16 residues long. The CDR3 sequence: CASRPGGDYSNQPQHF. Here the CDR3 DNA reads TGTGCCAGCAGGCCGGGTGGGGACTATAGCAATCAGCCCCAGCATTTT.

This clonotype appeared many times. The rearrangement uses TRBV2 and TRBJ2-7; 8 bases fit TRBD1. CDR3 length equals 15 residues. Germline V gene data show CDR1 as SNHLY and CDR2 as FYNNEI. Trimming removed 1 base from V and 7 bases from J; junction bases left unmatched: 9. CDR3 protein: CASSEGTGRSWEQYF. CDR3 in DNA: TGTGCCAGCAGTGAAGGGACAGGGAGATCCTGGGAGCAGTACTTC.

This clonotype has a single count. The CDR3 coding sequence is TGTGCCACCAGTGATTCTGGGGCGGGCTATGGCTACACCTTC. It specifies CATSDSGAGYGYTF. The J gene is TRBJ1-2, the V gene TRBV24-1, with D perhaps matching TRBD1 (5 bases). CDR3 length equals 14 residues. Trimming shortened V by 2 bases and J by 4 bases, and 10 bases separated the two germline ends. Germline values: CDR1 KGHDR, CDR2 SFDVKD.

This clonotype was observed many times. The chain has TRBV6-5 and TRBJ2-2; D might be TRBD2 (5 bases). Germline V gene data show CDR1 as MNHEY and CDR2 as SVGAGI. Between the trimmed V and J ends, which lost 7 bases and 4 bases, there was a span of 10 bases. The CDR3 is 13 amino acids. CDR3 residues: CASTNGVTGELFF. CDR3 in DNA: TGTGCCAGCACCAACGGGGTCACCGGGGAGCTGTTTTTT.

This clonotype appeared many times. The chain has TRBV9 and TRBJ2-2; no clear D. Germline CDR1 reads SGDLS; CDR2 reads YYNGEE. The length of the CDR3 is 13 residues. Trimming cost V 6 bases and J 0 bases, with 6 bases left between them. The CDR3 bases are TGTGCCAGCACTGACCCGAACACCGGGGAGCTGTTTTTT. This sequence encodes CASTDPNTGELFF.

The table lists this clonotype with many counts. The chain has TRBV20-1 and TRBJ2-7; 8 bases are shared with TRBD1. Germline CDR1 and CDR2: DFQATT and SNEGSKA (reference sequence). V gave up 6 bases and J gave up 3 bases; unmatched junction bases: 4. This CDR3 has 12 residues. The CDR3 region is CSARQGIYEQYF. The CDR3 nucleotides are TGCAGTGCCCGACAGGGGATCTACGAGCAGTACTTC.